What follows are 3 T cell receptor beta chains derived from one specimen sequenced in a study of CD8 T cells in Susac syndrome. An input of 0.5 to 1 ug of RNA was subjected to reverse transcription using random hexamers. MiXCR, run by TCRdb on the immunoSEQ multiplex PCR reads, gives a single entry per CDR3 protein. The sample has over 150,000 distinct CDR3 sequences, 85% to 95% seen once; the top ten hold 0.099%. Sample: CD4+ T cells from PBMCs. Receptor source: a human donor with Susac syndrome.

This rearrangement joins TRBV29-1 to TRBJ2-1, with 8 nucleotides matching TRBD1. The junction had 5 bases not matched to a gene; V was cut back by 7 bases and J by 6 bases. Germline CDR1 is SQVTM and CDR2 is ANQGSEA. This CDR3 region has 12 residues. Here the CDR3 DNA reads TGCAGCGCCGCGACAGGGGCCAATGAGCAGTTCTTC. As protein: CSAATGANEQFF.

The chain couples TRBV7-2 to TRBJ2-7; the D gene is possibly TRBD1 (6 bases). The V end was cut by 1 base, the J end by 2 bases, with 9 bases between. The CDR3 covers 14 residues. Per germline, CDR1 SGHTA and CDR2 FQGNSA. CDR3: CASSLGGQPYEQYF. The CDR3 bases are TGTGCCAGCAGCTTAGGAGGACAGCCCTACGAGCAGTACTTC.

This chain links TRBV5-6 with TRBJ2-7; D is unclear. The CDR3 extends over 12 amino acids. V was shortened by 0 bases and J by 5 bases, with 6 bases between the two germline ends. Germline CDR1 SGHDT, CDR2 YYEEEE. The CDR3, as DNA: TGTGCCAGCAGCTTGGATTTCCACGAGCAGTACTTC. Amino acids: CASSLDFHEQYF.